This is a list of T cell receptor beta chains from one sample in a study of a mutant IDH1 vaccine in newly diagnosed glioma. Data came from immunoSEQ multiplex PCR; TCRdb stores just in-frame clones and leaves some out. The sample has around 92,000 clones; under 90% are singletons. The material sequenced was PBMCs, taken from a glioma patient treated with radiotherapy, temozolomide or both. The receptors originated from a woman aged 50 to 60 with glioma. Each CDR3 is given with its conserved first and last residue. The D gene is left open where the match is weak. The listing skips clone size in some rows; elsewhere it reads once, few, many or a size class.

>TRBJ1-5|.|TRBD1|TRBV7-6
TGTGCCAGCAGCCTGCGACAGGGGACATATGGCAATCAGCCCCAGCATTTT
CASSLRQGTYGNQPQHF
>TRBJ2-7|few|TRBD1|TRBV29-1
TGCAGCGTTGTCGGTGGGACAGGGGCCTACGAGCAGTACTTC
CSVVGGTGAYEQYF
>TRBJ1-5|.|TRBD1|TRBV9
TGTGCCAGCAGCCAGGGGGCCGGTATTGACGGCAATCAGCCCCAGCATTTT
CASSQGAGIDGNQPQHF
>TRBJ2-3|.|TRBD1|TRBV7-2
TGTGCCAGCAGCTTAGCGCCGGACAGGGTACGCACAGATACGCAGTATTTT
CASSLAPDRVRTDTQYF
>TRBJ2-1|.|.|TRBV7-9
TGTGCCAGCAGCCTACGACAGTACAATGAGCAGTTCTTC
CASSLRQYNEQFF
>TRBJ2-7|.|TRBD2|TRBV5-1
TGCGCCAGCAGCTTCGAATCCGGGAGGACCTACCAGCAGTACTTC
CASSFESGRTYQQYF
>TRBJ2-7|once|.|TRBV14
TGTGCCAGCAGCCAAGGTCTAAGGGCGAGGGGAGACGAGCAGTACTTC
CASSQGLRARGDEQYF
>TRBJ1-1|.|TRBD1|TRBV4-3
TGCGCCAGCAGCCAAGATCGTGGGACAGGGGTGACTGAAGCTTTCTTT
CASSQDRGTGVTEAFF
>TRBJ1-5|.|.|TRBV7-6
TGTGCCAGCAGCTTAGGACAGCAGAATCAGCCCCAGCATTTT
CASSLGQQNQPQHF
>TRBJ2-3|.|.|TRBV5-1
TGCGCCAGCAGCTTGGCGGGGGATACGCAGTATTTT
CASSLAGDTQYF
>TRBJ1-1|.|.|TRBV2
TGTGCCAGCAGTGACAGGGCAACCACTGAAGCTTTCTTT
CASSDRATTEAFF
>TRBJ1-2|.|.|TRBV29-1
TGCAGCATCTATTTTAATAATGGCTTTTACTATGGCTACACCTTC
CSIYFNNGFYYGYTF
>TRBJ1-1|.|.|TRBV6-1
TGTGCCAGCAGCCGACATTCCATGAACACTGAAGCTTTCTTT
CASSRHSMNTEAFF
>TRBJ1-3|.|.|TRBV5-1
TGCGCCAGCAGCTTCGAGGCCCCTGGAAACACCATATATTTT
CASSFEAPGNTIYF
>TRBJ2-1|few|.|TRBV6-1
TGTGCCAGCAGTAGGGCCAATGAGCAGTTCTTC
CASSRANEQFF
>TRBJ2-3|.|TRBD1|TRBV14
TGTGCCAGCAGACTACAGGGGGCAGGGGATACGCAGTATTTT
CASRLQGAGDTQYF
>TRBJ2-7|once|.|TRBV5-6
TGTGCCAGCAGCTTGCTGGGTTCCTACGAGCAGTACTTC
CASSLLGSYEQYF
>TRBJ1-3|.|.|TRBV6-5
TGTGCCAGCAGTGCGGCAGGGTACTCTGGAAACACCATATATTTT
CASSAAGYSGNTIYF
>TRBJ1-4|.|TRBD1|TRBV5-1
TGCGCCAGCAGCGTGGGACAGGGGGCGGTAAAACTGTTTTTT
CASSVGQGAVKLFF
>TRBJ2-3|once|TRBD2|TRBV9
TGTGCCAGCGGATCTAGCGGTCGCACAGATACGCAGTATTTT
CASGSSGRTDTQYF
>TRBJ1-1|.|TRBD1|TRBV4-3
TGCGCCAGCAGCCCCCAACAGGGGGCGAATGAAGCTTTCTTT
CASSPQQGANEAFF
>TRBJ1-4|.|.|TRBV19
TGTGCCAGTAGTATAAGGGCGTTAAAGGAAAAACTGTTTTTT
CASSIRALKEKLFF
>TRBJ2-7|.|TRBD1|TRBV9
TGTGCCAGCAGCGTAGCCGGCAGGGGGCCCTACGAGCAGTACTTC
CASSVAGRGPYEQYF
>TRBJ1-1|.|.|TRBV30
TGTGCCTGGAGCGCCTCTCGGGTGGGCACTGAAGCTTTCTTT
CAWSASRVGTEAFF
>TRBJ2-2|.|.|TRBV4-1
TGCGCCAGCAGCCTTTCAGTATCAGGGAATCAAGGGGAGCTGTTTTTT
CASSLSVSGNQGELFF
>TRBJ1-2|.|TRBD1|TRBV9
TGTGCCAGCAGCCCTGGACAGGGCCCTAACTATGGCTACACCTTC
CASSPGQGPNYGYTF
>TRBJ1-1|.|.|TRBV7-9
TGTGCCAGCAGCTCCCCTGAGGGCAGCTTGCACACTGAAGCTTTCTTT
CASSSPEGSLHTEAFF
>TRBJ2-7|.|TRBD1|TRBV7-8
TGTGCCAGCAGCCCCGGGACAGGGTGGCGGAAAGAGCAGTACTTC
CASSPGTGWRKEQYF
>TRBJ2-5|.|.|TRBV18
TGTGCCAGCTCACCAGGCGTGGAAGAGACCCAGTACTTC
CASSPGVEETQYF
>TRBJ2-2|once|.|TRBV7-3
TGTGCCAGCAGCTCCCTGGACACCGGGGAGCTGTTTTTT
CASSSLDTGELFF
>TRBJ1-2|.|TRBD1|TRBV7-9
TGTGCCAGCAGCTTAGCCTCTGGGACAGGGGGCAGAGGCTACACCTTC
CASSLASGTGGRGYTF
>TRBJ1-1|.|.|TRBV5-6
TGTGCCAGCAGCGCGAGGGACGCGGACACTGAAGCTTTCTTT
CASSARDADTEAFF
>TRBJ2-5|.|TRBD1|TRBV27
TGTGCCAGCAGTCTGTCCCTCCGGGACAGGGTGGAGACCCAGTACTTC
CASSLSLRDRVETQYF
>TRBJ2-5|.|.|TRBV10-3
TGTGCCATCAGCGGCGGGGAGACCCAGTACTTC
CAISGGETQYF
>TRBJ1-1|.|TRBD1|TRBV7-9
TGTGCCAGCAGCACAGGGGGTAGCACTGAAGCTTTCTTT
CASSTGGSTEAFF
>TRBJ2-1|.|TRBD2|TRBV29-1
TGCAGCGTTGGGCTAGCGGGACCGAGCTCCTACAATGAGCAGTTCTTC
CSVGLAGPSSYNEQFF